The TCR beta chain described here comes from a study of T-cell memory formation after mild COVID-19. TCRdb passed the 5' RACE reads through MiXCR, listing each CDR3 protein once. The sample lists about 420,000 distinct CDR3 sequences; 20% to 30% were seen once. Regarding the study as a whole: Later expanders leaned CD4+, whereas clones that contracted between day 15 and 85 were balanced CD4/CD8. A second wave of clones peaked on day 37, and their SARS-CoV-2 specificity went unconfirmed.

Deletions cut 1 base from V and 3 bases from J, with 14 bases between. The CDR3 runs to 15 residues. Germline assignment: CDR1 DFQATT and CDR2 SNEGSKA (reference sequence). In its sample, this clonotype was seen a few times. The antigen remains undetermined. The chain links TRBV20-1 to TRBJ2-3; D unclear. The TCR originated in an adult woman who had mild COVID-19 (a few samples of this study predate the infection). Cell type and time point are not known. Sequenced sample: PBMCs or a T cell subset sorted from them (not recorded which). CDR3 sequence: CSARGPRWGTDTQYF. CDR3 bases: TGCAGTGCTAGAGGGCCCAGGTGGGGTACAGATACGCAGTATTTT.